This TCR beta chain was found in a study of cytomegalovirus exposure and HLA in healthy donors. At the level of the study: Early release data held roughly 90 million unique TCRs from HLA-typed donors.

Regarding the study as a whole: In all likelihood, a cluster of highly shared sequence variants was a sequencing artifact. According to an earlier analysis, most TCR beta V segments yielded productive rearrangements about 87% or about 30% of the time. Later analysis reportedly placed an Asian-associated ancestry cluster below the approximately 650-donor mean in N-insertions.

The PCR employed 60 Vbeta primers together with 13 Jbeta primers. Profiling relied on immunoSEQ multiplex PCR, and the TCRdb table lists in-frame clones only, not all of them. The repertoire holds approximately 150,000 clones, with about 78% as singletons. The CDR3 covers 14 residues. CDR1 and CDR2 (germline): LNHDA, SQIVND (reference sequence). V was shortened by 6 bases and J by 4 bases, with 13 bases between the two germline ends. A word on this clone: Its antigen is not identified.

The genes are TRBV19 and TRBJ1-5, with a possible D match to TRBD1 (5 bases). The specimen sequenced was PBMCs. This sequence was found in a woman between 50 and 59 years old in good health and CMV-seropositive. The CDR3, as DNA: TGTGCCAGTAGAGGTGGGGCCTTGAATCAGCCCCAGCATTTT. As protein: CASRGGALNQPQHF.